The table lists the clone carrying this T cell receptor beta chain with a count of one. The germline V gene encodes CDR1 SGHTA and CDR2 FQGNSA. V was pared by 2 bases and J by 3 bases, with 18 bases of the junction left unmatched. CDR3 size: 19 residues. The data are from a study of OX40 agonist ivuxolimab in advanced cancers. Profiled with immunoSEQ multiplex PCR; TCRdb holds only in-frame clones, not every one. The table includes roughly 80,000 clones, approximately 80% detected once. This chain connects TRBV7-2 to TRBJ2-7, with 8 bases aligning to TRBD2. Specimen: CD4+ or CD8+ T cells sorted from blood, collected in a trial of the OX40 agonist ivuxolimab. This clonotype was obtained from an adult with an advanced solid tumor such as melanoma, head and neck, liver or kidney cancer. The CDR3 sequence is CASSLSSGTSTPRHYEQYF. DNA for the CDR3: TGTGCCAGCAGCTTAAGCTCCGGGACTAGTACCCCACGGCACTACGAGCAGTACTTC.